Listed below are T cell receptor beta chains from one sample, sequenced in a study of blood T cell repertoires in COVID-19. Assay: immunoSEQ multiplex PCR; the TCRdb copy retains only in-frame clones and omits some. The sample lists around 250,000 clones, 84% occurring once. Sequencing was carried out using PBMCs or T cells enriched from blood (not recorded which). Receptors originate from a man in his fifties who had recovered from COVID-19. The CDR3 runs from the conserved cysteine through the conserved F or W. Fields, in order: V gene, clone size, J gene, D gene, CDR3 protein, CDR3 DNA. D genes are given only for firm matches. For some rows the clone size is stated as once, few or many, or as a class when expanded; others skip it.

TRBV19	NA	TRBJ1-1	TRBD1	CASSFGQGDGNTEAFF	TGTGCCAGTAGTTTCGGACAGGGGGATGGGAACACTGAAGCTTTCTTT
TRBV28	few	TRBJ1-1	NA	CASSYTEAFF	TGTGCCAGCAGCTACACTGAAGCTTTCTTT
TRBV7-9	NA	TRBJ2-3	TRBD2	CASSLGLAGVTDTQYF	TGTGCCAGCAGCTTGGGACTAGCGGGTGTGACAGATACGCAGTATTTT
TRBV5-1	NA	TRBJ1-6	NA	CASSLGGQPNSPLHF	TGCGCCAGCAGCTTGGGAGGACAGCCTAATTCACCCCTCCACTTT
TRBV13	NA	TRBJ2-5	TRBD2	CASSPRGGAEVGQETQYF	TGTGCCAGCAGCCCCCGGGGGGGGGCCGAAGTTGGGCAAGAGACCCAGTACTTC
TRBV12-3/TRBV12-4	NA	TRBJ2-7	TRBD2	CASSLTAGGEQYF	TGTGCCAGCAGTTTGACGGCGGGGGGCGAGCAGTACTTC
TRBV12-3/TRBV12-4	NA	TRBJ1-5	TRBD1	CASSFGQGPQHF	TGTGCCAGCAGTTTCGGACAGGGCCCCCAGCATTTT
TRBV4-2	once	TRBJ1-1	TRBD1	CASSPGQGNYGEAFF	TGTGCCAGCAGCCCTGGACAGGGTAATTATGGAGAAGCTTTCTTT
TRBV27	NA	TRBJ1-1	NA	CASSPQGSQLRNTEAFF	TGTGCCAGCAGTCCCCAAGGGAGTCAACTTAGGAACACTGAAGCTTTCTTT
TRBV6-5	NA	TRBJ2-3	TRBD2	CASRGPGGAFSTQYF	TGTGCCAGCAGAGGACCCGGGGGGGCCTTTAGTACGCAGTATTTT
TRBV28	NA	TRBJ2-1	NA	CASSYYNEQFF	TGTGCCAGTTCTTACTACAATGAGCAGTTCTTC
TRBV11-2	once	TRBJ2-5	NA	CASSISGTQYF	TGTGCCAGCAGCATTTCCGGGACCCAGTACTTC
TRBV19	NA	TRBJ2-7	NA	CASSKNADRTITYEQYF	TGTGCCAGTAGTAAAAACGCGGACAGAACAATTACCTACGAGCAGTACTTC
TRBV4-1	NA	TRBJ1-2	NA	CASSHGGNYGYTF	TGCGCCAGCAGCCACGGAGGGAACTATGGCTACACCTTC